This is a list of T cell receptor beta chains from one sample in a study of T cell responses to AZD1222 COVID-19 vaccine. Libraries were prepared by immunoSEQ multiplex PCR; TCRdb keeps only in-frame clonotypes and omits some of them. The table shows 55,000 to 75,000 clones, with around 85% occurring only once. Sequencing used peripheral blood, obtained on day 0 of AZD1222 vaccination. The source of these receptors is an adult in good health. Both conserved end residues are part of each CDR3. Fields, in order: J gene, V gene, CDR3 protein.

>TRBJ1-1|TRBV21-1
CASSKYRAPNTEAFF
>TRBJ2-7|TRBV6-5
CASSYLSGPHEQYF
>TRBJ1-6|TRBV18
CASSPPRDFESLHF
>TRBJ1-2|TRBV2
CASTETQTYYGYTF
>TRBJ2-7|TRBV3-1/TRBV3-2
CASSQAARTGGLYEQYF
>TRBJ2-7|TRBV6-5
CASSYDVGTYEQYF
>TRBJ1-5|TRBV27
CASSGRTGYQPQHF
>TRBJ1-6|TRBV11-3
CASSLRRDNSPLHF
>TRBJ2-2|TRBV24-1
CATSDSVTSTGELFF
>TRBJ1-6|TRBV7-6
CASSSQTGGNSPLHF
>TRBJ2-6|TRBV14
CASSQAMAGGISGANVLTF
>TRBJ2-1|TRBV7-2
CASSLVSGLAGKNEQFF
>TRBJ2-7|TRBV10-3
CAISEPWTGDEQYF
>TRBJ2-5|TRBV3-1/TRBV3-2
CASSQDSGLAGEETQYF
>TRBJ1-2|TRBV11-3
CASSSRRGEHYGYTF
>TRBJ2-5|TRBV19
CASSSGTMGETQYF
>TRBJ1-5|TRBV7-8
CASSRGGRVSNQPQHF
>TRBJ2-3|TRBV7-2
CASSSSSTDTQYF
>TRBJ2-1|TRBV12-3/TRBV12-4
CATRQYNEQFF
>TRBJ2-2|TRBV6-5
CASSLQQYTGELFF
>TRBJ1-2|TRBV15
CATSREVAANYGYTF
>TRBJ1-1|TRBV19
CASSIVTRGTTEAFF
>TRBJ1-4|TRBV7-8
CASSLEALNEKLFF
>TRBJ2-7|TRBV6-5
CASRPRTSGSYEQYF
>TRBJ1-2|TRBV2
CASLGFFSNYGYTF
>TRBJ2-1|TRBV2
CASSVGDRGGFF
>TRBJ2-1|TRBV4-1
CASSLLGLAGDNEQFF
>TRBJ1-1|TRBV5-1
CASSWRGLNTEAFF
>TRBJ2-2|TRBV7-7
CATGPLGAGELFF
>TRBJ2-3|TRBV7-2
CASSLARGLADNTDTQYF
>TRBJ2-1|TRBV30
CAWSVGQFSEQFF
>TRBJ2-1|TRBV5-1
CASSLAGGAGEQFF
>TRBJ1-3|TRBV18
CASSPEGSGNTIYF
>TRBJ2-7|TRBV19
CASSDGPGQGAYEQYF